The 20 T cell receptor beta chains presented below share a single source sample, sequenced in a study of cytomegalovirus exposure and HLA in healthy donors. PCR amplification relied on 60 Vbeta primers (plus 13 Jbeta primers). TCRdb's table, derived via immunoSEQ multiplex PCR, lists solely in-frame clones and lacks some. The table has some 100,000 clones, 60% to 85% seen once. Sequencing used PBMCs. These receptors came from a man aged 50 to 59 in good health and CMV-seropositive.

This sequence joins TRBV6-1 and TRBJ2-1; a weak D match, TRBD2 (6 bases). V was shortened by 4 bases and J by 8 bases, with 15 bases between the two germline ends. The V gene's germline CDR1 is MNHNS and CDR2 SASEGT. This CDR3 is built from 14 residues. CDR3 in DNA: TGTGCCAGCAGTGCCGACTGGGGGGTCCATGAGCAGTTCTTC. Its protein product is CASSADWGVHEQFF.

This chain joins TRBV6-6 and TRBJ2-7; 8 positions agree with TRBD1. V trimming: 6 bases; J trimming: 1 base; junction bases outside the gene matches: 5. The germline V gene has CDR1 MNHNY and CDR2 SVGAGI (reference sequence). The CDR3 loop spans 14 amino acids. The CDR3 coding sequence is TGTGCCAGCAGGTCAGGACAGGGATCCTACGAGCAGTACTTC. It translates to CASRSGQGSYEQYF.

This clone was detected only once. The rearrangement uses TRBV6-1 and TRBJ2-7; D may be TRBD2 (6 bases). Germline assignment: CDR1 MNHNS and CDR2 SASEGT. The CDR3 spans 13 residues. Trimming left V 11 bases short and J 4 bases short, with 18 bases between. The CDR3 DNA reads TGTGCCTCCATGGAGGGTGTTATGTACGAGCAGTACTTC. Its protein is CASMEGVMYEQYF.

The chain has TRBV5-6 and TRBJ1-2, with D possibly matching TRBD1 (6 bases). Trimming pared 1 base from V and 4 bases from J, leaving 17 bases between. Germline CDR1 SGHDT, CDR2 YYEEEE. The CDR3 covers 16 residues. CDR3 amino acids: CASSLRSWTASYGYTF. The CDR3 nucleotides are TGTGCCAGCAGCTTGAGATCCTGGACAGCCAGCTATGGCTACACCTTC.

This clone came up a few times. The chain has TRBV7-9 and TRBJ2-3; D call uncertain. Germline V lookup: CDR1 SEHNR, CDR2 FQNEAQ (reference sequence). The CDR3 extends over 14 amino acids. V lost 3 bases and J lost 5, with 12 bases in between. The CDR3 loop reads CASSLGALVDTQYF. The CDR3 nucleotides read TGTGCCAGCAGCTTGGGTGCCCTAGTAGATACGCAGTATTTT.

The rearrangement uses TRBV19 and TRBJ2-1; the match to TRBD1 covers 10 bases. CDR3 length: 15 residues. V was pared by 3 bases and J by 6 bases, with 5 bases of the junction left unmatched. The germline CDR1 and CDR2 sequences are LNHDA and SQIVND (reference sequence). The CDR3 sequence is CASSMARDRGNEQFF. CDR3 coding DNA: TGTGCCAGTAGTATGGCCCGGGACAGGGGCAATGAGCAGTTCTTC.

The rearrangement links TRBV5-1 to TRBJ2-7; 8 bases map to TRBD1. This CDR3 has 14 amino acids. V was clipped by 4 bases and J by 2 bases; unmatched bases: 5. Per germline, CDR1 SGHRS and CDR2 YFSETQ. CDR3 region: CASSLGQGAYEQYF. The CDR3, as DNA: TGCGCCAGCAGCCTAGGACAGGGCGCCTACGAGCAGTACTTC.

This chain uses TRBV14 with TRBJ1-2; TRBD1 aligns across 7 bases. J gave up 9 bases and V 0 bases, and 10 bases lay outside the gene matches. This CDR3 comprises 15 residues. Germline V gene data show CDR1 as SGHDN and CDR2 as FVKESK. The CDR3 sequence is CASSQDSGQRFSYTF. The CDR3 nucleotides are TGTGCCAGCAGCCAAGACTCGGGACAGCGTTTTAGCTACACCTTC.

The chain employs TRBV4-3 and TRBJ2-2; no reliable D call. Germline CDR1 and CDR2: LGHNA and YSLEER. The CDR3 is made up of 15 amino acids. The germline V and J ends were trimmed by 2 bases and 6 bases, with 13 bases remaining between them. The CDR3 reads CASSQMSRSAGELFF. Here the CDR3 DNA reads TGCGCCAGCAGCCAAATGTCGAGGAGTGCCGGGGAGCTGTTTTTT.

The sample holds a few counts of this clone. This chain uses TRBV28 with TRBJ1-6; D possibly corresponds to TRBD1 (5 bases). Germline V gives CDR1 MDHEN, CDR2 SYDVKM. This CDR3 contains 15 residues. V was shortened by 4 bases and J by 7 bases, with 14 bases between the two germline ends. The CDR3 is CASSSGQIANSPLHF. In DNA form, the CDR3 reads TGTGCCAGCAGTTCAGGGCAGATCGCCAATTCACCCCTCCACTTT.

This chain joins TRBV27 and TRBJ1-1; 7 bases align to TRBD1. J was trimmed by 8 bases and V by 5 bases; bases with no gene match: 5. Germline V lookup: CDR1 MNHEY, CDR2 SMNVEV (reference sequence). The CDR3 is 12 amino acids. CDR3 DNA: TGTGCCAGCAGTCGGACAGGTGGCGAAGCTTTCTTT. It codes for CASSRTGGEAFF.

The chain carries TRBV5-1 and TRBJ2-2, with 9 bases aligning to TRBD1. This CDR3 spans 15 amino acids. Germline CDR1 is SGHRS and CDR2 is YFSETQ. Trimming cost V 0 bases and J 6 bases; bases outside gene matches: 3. For the CDR3, the DNA is TGCGCCAGCAGCTTGGGGGACAGGGAGGCCGGGGAGCTGTTTTTT. Residues: CASSLGDREAGELFF.

The V and J genes are TRBV5-1 and TRBJ2-2, with a possible D match to TRBD2 (6 bases). V lost 4 bases, J lost 4 bases, and 11 bases lay in between. Germline CDR1 SGHRS, CDR2 YFSETQ. This CDR3 is 14 amino acids long. CDR3 region: CASSPAGPTGELFF. CDR3 nucleotides: TGCGCCAGCAGCCCAGCGGGCCCCACCGGGGAGCTGTTTTTT. Supplemented by reference TRBV5-1 and TRBJ2-2, the full variable domain reads KAGVTQTPRYLIKTRGQQVTLSCSPISGHRSVSWYQQTPGQGLQFLFEYFSETQRNKGNFPGRFSGRQFSNSRSEMNVSTLELGDSALYLCASSPAGPTGELFFGEGSRLTVL.

The chain recombines TRBV27 with TRBJ1-3; TRBD1 agrees at 9 bases. From germline, CDR1 is MNHEY and CDR2 SMNVEV (reference sequence). Unmatched junction bases numbered 16, after V lost 0 bases and J lost 4 bases. The CDR3 has 20 residues. The CDR3 region has the DNA TGTGCCAGCAGTTTATCTTCTCCGGGACAGGGCCTGGTGGGAGGAAACACCATATATTTT. This translates into CASSLSSPGQGLVGGNTIYF.

This clone was detected a few times. The gene calls are TRBV10-3 and TRBJ1-1; unclear D gene. Trimming pared 3 bases from V and 1 base from J, leaving 9 bases between. The CDR3 extends over 14 amino acids. Germline-derived CDR1 and CDR2 are ENHRY and SYGVKD. The CDR3 spells CAISEPEPNTEAFF. CDR3 nucleotide sequence: TGTGCCATCAGTGAACCAGAACCGAACACTGAAGCTTTCTTT.

In DNA, the CDR3 is TGTGCCAGCAATCTAGGGGGCTGGTCGTACCAAGAGACCCAGTACTTC. It encodes CASNLGGWSYQETQYF. The rearrangement joins TRBV2 to TRBJ2-5; 7 bases agree with TRBD1. Trimming at V came to 7 bases and at J to 0 bases, leaving 11 bases not matched to a gene. The CDR3 is 16 amino acids. Germline V gene lookup returns CDR1 SNHLY and CDR2 FYNNEI.

This chain uses TRBV6-6 with TRBJ1-6; a weak D match, TRBD1 (5 bases). The CDR3 contains 13 residues. Germline V gives CDR1 MNHNY, CDR2 SVGAGI (reference sequence). Between the trimmed V and J ends, which lost 8 bases and 8 bases, there was a span of 13 bases. The CDR3 bases are TGTGCCAGCGGTCAGGGTCGGGATTCACCCCTCCACTTT. Amino acid sequence: CASGQGRDSPLHF.

The J gene is TRBJ1-2, the V gene TRBV30; 10 nucleotides align to TRBD1. Germline assignment: CDR1 GTSNPN and CDR2 SVGIG (reference sequence). The CDR3 runs 15 residues. V dropped 4 bases and J dropped 4; count of bases not matched to a gene: 9. The CDR3 DNA is TGTGCCTGGACCCCGGGGGGGACAGGGGCCTATGGCTACACCTTC. Protein: CAWTPGGTGAYGYTF. Together with reference TRBV30 and TRBJ1-2, the CDR3 gives the full variable domain: SQTIHQWPATLVQPVGSPLSLECTVEGTSNPNLYWYRQAAGRGLQLLFYSVGIGQISSEVPQNLSASRPQDRQFILSSKKLLLSDSGFYLCAWTPGGTGAYGYTFGSGTRLTVV.

Worth noting for this clone: The junction departs from the called germline gene at one end, perhaps through a read error. The gene calls are TRBV7-8 and TRBJ1-5; D call uncertain. CDR1 is SGHVS and CDR2 is FQNEAQ in the germline V gene. The CDR3 has 14 residues. The CDR3: CASSLAMGPQPQHF. Here the CDR3 DNA reads TGTGCCAGCAGCCTAGCCATGGGCCCGCAGCCCCAGCATTTT.

The genes are TRBV5-1 and TRBJ2-1; 9 bases match TRBD1. This CDR3 has 14 residues. J gave up 8 bases and V 4 bases, and 7 bases lay outside the gene matches. Germline V gives CDR1 SGHRS, CDR2 YFSETQ. In DNA form, the CDR3 reads TGCGCCAGCAGCCCAGGACAGGGGTGGGATGAGCAGTTCTTC. Encoded protein: CASSPGQGWDEQFF.